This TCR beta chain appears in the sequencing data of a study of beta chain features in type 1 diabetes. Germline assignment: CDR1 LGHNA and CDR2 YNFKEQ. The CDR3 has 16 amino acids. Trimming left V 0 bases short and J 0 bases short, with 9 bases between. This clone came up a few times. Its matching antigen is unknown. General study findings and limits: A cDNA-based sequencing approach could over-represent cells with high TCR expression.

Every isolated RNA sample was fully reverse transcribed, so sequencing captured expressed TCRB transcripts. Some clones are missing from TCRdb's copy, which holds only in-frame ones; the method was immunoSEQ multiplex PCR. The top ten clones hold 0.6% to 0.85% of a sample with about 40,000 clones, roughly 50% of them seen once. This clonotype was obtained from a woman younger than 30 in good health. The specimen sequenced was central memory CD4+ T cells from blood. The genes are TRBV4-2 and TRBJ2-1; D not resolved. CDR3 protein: CASSQESTSSYNEQFF. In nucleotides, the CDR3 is TGTGCCAGCAGCCAAGAGTCCACGAGCTCCTACAATGAGCAGTTCTTC.